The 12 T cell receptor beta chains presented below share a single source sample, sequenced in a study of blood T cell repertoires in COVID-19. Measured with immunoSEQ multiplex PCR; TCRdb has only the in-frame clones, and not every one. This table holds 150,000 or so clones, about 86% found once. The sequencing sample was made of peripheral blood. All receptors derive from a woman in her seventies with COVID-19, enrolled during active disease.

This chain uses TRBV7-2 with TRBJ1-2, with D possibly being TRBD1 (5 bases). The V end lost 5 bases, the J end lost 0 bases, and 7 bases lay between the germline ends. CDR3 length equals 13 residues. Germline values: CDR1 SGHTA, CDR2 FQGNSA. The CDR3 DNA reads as TGTGCCAGCAGCCTGACAGCTAACTATGGCTACACCTTC. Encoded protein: CASSLTANYGYTF.

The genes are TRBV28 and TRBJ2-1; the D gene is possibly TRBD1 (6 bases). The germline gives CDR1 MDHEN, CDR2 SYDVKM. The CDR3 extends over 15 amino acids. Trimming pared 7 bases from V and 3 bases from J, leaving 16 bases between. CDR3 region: CASTANRVSYNEQFF. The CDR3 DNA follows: TGTGCCAGCACCGCCAACAGGGTTAGCTACAATGAGCAGTTCTTC.

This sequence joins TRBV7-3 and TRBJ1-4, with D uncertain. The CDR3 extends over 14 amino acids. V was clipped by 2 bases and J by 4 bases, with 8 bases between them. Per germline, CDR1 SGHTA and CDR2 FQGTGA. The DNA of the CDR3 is TGTGCCAGCAGCTTAGCAAGAGTTAATGAAAAACTGTTTTTT. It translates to CASSLARVNEKLFF.

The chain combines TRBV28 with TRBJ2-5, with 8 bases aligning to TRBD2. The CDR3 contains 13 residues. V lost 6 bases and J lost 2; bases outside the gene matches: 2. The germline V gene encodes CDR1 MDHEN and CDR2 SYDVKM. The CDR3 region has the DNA TGTGCCAGCAGGCGGGGGGCACAAGAGACCCAGTACTTC. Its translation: CASRRGAQETQYF.

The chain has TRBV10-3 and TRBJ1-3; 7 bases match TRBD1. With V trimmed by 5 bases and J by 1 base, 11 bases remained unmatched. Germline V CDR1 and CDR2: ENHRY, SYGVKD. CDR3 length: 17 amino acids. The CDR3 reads CAISRQGSLLSGNTIYF. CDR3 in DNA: TGTGCCATCAGTCGACAGGGTAGTTTACTGTCTGGAAACACCATATATTTT.

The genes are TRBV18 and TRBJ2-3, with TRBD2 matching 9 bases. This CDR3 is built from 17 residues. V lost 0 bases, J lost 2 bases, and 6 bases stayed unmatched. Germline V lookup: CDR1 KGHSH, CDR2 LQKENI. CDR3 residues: CASSPPGLAPSTDTQYF. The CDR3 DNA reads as TGTGCCAGCTCACCACCGGGACTAGCTCCCTCCACAGATACGCAGTATTTT.

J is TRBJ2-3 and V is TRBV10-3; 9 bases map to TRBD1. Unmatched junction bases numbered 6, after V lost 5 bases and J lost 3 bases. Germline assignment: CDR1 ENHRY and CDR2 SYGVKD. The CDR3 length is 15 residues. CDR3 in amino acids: CAISRGQGQTDTQYF. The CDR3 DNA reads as TGTGCCATCAGTCGGGGACAGGGCCAGACAGATACGCAGTATTTT.

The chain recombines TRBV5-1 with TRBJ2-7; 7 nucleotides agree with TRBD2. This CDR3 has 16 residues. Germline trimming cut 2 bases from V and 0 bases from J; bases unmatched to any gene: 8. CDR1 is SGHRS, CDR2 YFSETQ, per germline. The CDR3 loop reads CASSFLPGGTSYEQYF. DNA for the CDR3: TGCGCCAGCAGCTTCTTACCGGGGGGAACCTCCTACGAGCAGTACTTC.

The CDR3 sequence: CASSLASGTASYNEQFF. The DNA of the CDR3 is TGTGCCAGCAGCTTAGCGTCGGGGACAGCCTCCTACAATGAGCAGTTCTTC. The rearrangement uses TRBV7-9 and TRBJ2-1; 7 bases are a match to TRBD1. With V trimmed by 0 bases and J by 0 bases, 5 bases remained unmatched. Germline loops: CDR1 SEHNR, CDR2 FQNEAQ (reference sequence). The CDR3 sequence is 17 residues long.

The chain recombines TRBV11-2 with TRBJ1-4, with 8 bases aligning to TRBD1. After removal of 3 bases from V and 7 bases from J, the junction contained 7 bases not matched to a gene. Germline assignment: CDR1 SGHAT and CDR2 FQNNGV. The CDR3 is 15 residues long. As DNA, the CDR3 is TGTGCCAGCAGCTTCCAGGGGGCGCGGGGTGAAAAACTGTTTTTT. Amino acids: CASSFQGARGEKLFF.

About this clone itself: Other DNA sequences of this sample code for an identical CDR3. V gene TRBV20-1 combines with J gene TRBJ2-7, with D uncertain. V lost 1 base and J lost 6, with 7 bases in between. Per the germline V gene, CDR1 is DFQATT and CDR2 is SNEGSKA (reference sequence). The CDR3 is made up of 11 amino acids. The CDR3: CSARGESEQYF. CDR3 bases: TGCAGTGCTAGAGGAGAGTCCGAGCAGTACTTC.

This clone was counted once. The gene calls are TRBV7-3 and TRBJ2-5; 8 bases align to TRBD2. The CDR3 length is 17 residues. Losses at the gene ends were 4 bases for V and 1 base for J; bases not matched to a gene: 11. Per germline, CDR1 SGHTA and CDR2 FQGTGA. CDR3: CASSSLGGADFQETQYF. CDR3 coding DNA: TGTGCCAGCAGCTCCCTCGGGGGGGCGGACTTCCAAGAGACCCAGTACTTC. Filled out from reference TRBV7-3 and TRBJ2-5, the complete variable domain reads GAGVSQTPSNKVTEKGKYVELRCDPISGHTALYWYRQSLGQGPEFLIYFQGTGAADDSGLPNDRFFAVRPEGSVSTLKIQRTERGDSAVYLCASSSLGGADFQETQYFGPGTRLLVL.